This TCR beta chain was retrieved from a study of T cell repertoires in cytomegalovirus infection. Concerning this clonotype itself: Antigen: not known.

Germline V gene data show CDR1 as SGHRS and CDR2 as YFSETQ. The CDR3 loop spans 16 amino acids. Between the trimmed V and J ends, which lost 0 bases and 5 bases, there was a span of 17 bases. TCRdb re-called the reads through MiXCR, storing one row per CDR3 protein. The data hold 450,000 to 600,000 distinct CDR3 sequences, with about 11% observed a single time. Regarding the study as a whole: CMV-specific TCR beta clonotypes restricted by HLA-C dominated the ex vivo response.

The chain recombines TRBV5-1 with TRBJ1-2; weak D call: TRBD1 (6 bases). The sample taken for sequencing was PBMCs. This receptor was taken from a human donor in good health (CMV status not recorded). Some clones in this sample may be carry-over from other donors' samples. The CDR3: CASSLALETGVYGYTF. In DNA form, the CDR3 reads TGCGCCAGCAGCTTGGCCCTCGAGACAGGCGTATATGGCTACACCTTC.